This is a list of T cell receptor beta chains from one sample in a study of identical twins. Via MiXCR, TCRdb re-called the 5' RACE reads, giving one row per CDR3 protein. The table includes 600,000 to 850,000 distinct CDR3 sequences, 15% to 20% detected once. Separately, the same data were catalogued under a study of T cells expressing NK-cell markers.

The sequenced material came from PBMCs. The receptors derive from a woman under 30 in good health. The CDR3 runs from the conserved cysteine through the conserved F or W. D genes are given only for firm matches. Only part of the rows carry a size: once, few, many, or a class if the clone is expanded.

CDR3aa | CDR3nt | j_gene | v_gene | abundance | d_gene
CASSTPVLAYNEQFF | TGTGCCAGCAGTACCCCGGTTCTTGCGTACAATGAGCAGTTCTTC | TRBJ2-1 | TRBV12-3/TRBV12-4 | few | -
CASSRLAELNYEQYF | TGTGCCAGCAGCAGACTAGCGGAACTTAACTACGAGCAGTACTTC | TRBJ2-7 | TRBV7-9 | - | TRBD2
CASTPKARGRGYGYTF | TGTGCCAGCACCCCCAAAGCCCGGGGTCGTGGCTATGGCTACACCTTC | TRBJ1-2 | TRBV6-1 | - | -
CASSRTGLADNEQFF | TGTGCCAGCAGCCGCACGGGACTAGCCGACAATGAGCAGTTCTTC | TRBJ2-1 | TRBV12-3/TRBV12-4 | few | TRBD2
CASSRSVTSGEATDTQYF | TGTGCCAGCAGCCGTTCCGTTACTAGCGGGGAGGCTACAGATACGCAGTATTTT | TRBJ2-3 | TRBV4-2 | - | TRBD2
CASSQDFTGGNHEQYF | TGTGCCAGCAGCCAAGATTTCACAGGGGGCAACCACGAGCAGTACTTC | TRBJ2-7 | TRBV4-2 | - | TRBD1
CASSLDGARRDTQYF | TGTGCCAGCAGTTTGGACGGGGCCCGGCGGGATACGCAGTATTTT | TRBJ2-3 | TRBV6-2/TRBV6-3 | - | -
CATMGLADPNEQFF | TGTGCCACAATGGGACTAGCGGATCCCAATGAGCAGTTCTTC | TRBJ2-1 | TRBV12-3/TRBV12-4 | few | TRBD2
CASSYSGRMFNYGYTF | TGTGCCAGCAGTTACTCAGGGAGGATGTTCAACTATGGCTACACCTTC | TRBJ1-2 | TRBV6-5 | few | -
CASNLAGGSDTQYF | TGCGCCAGCAATCTAGCGGGGGGATCAGATACGCAGTATTTT | TRBJ2-3 | TRBV5-1 | - | TRBD2
CASSLGGRGYSPLHF | TGTGCCAGCAGCTTAGGAGGCAGGGGGTATTCACCCCTCCACTTT | TRBJ1-6 | TRBV7-9 | once | TRBD1
CASRRRDRVAYEQYF | TGTGCCAGCAGACGGAGGGACAGGGTAGCCTACGAGCAGTACTTC | TRBJ2-7 | TRBV6-1 | - | TRBD1
CASSSRSLAGVSYNEQFF | TGTGCCAGCAGCTCTAGATCGCTAGCGGGAGTATCCTACAATGAGCAGTTCTTC | TRBJ2-1 | TRBV7-8 | few | TRBD2
CASSLAWGQNTEAFF | TGCGCTAGCAGCTTGGCCTGGGGACAGAACACTGAAGCTTTCTTT | TRBJ1-1 | TRBV5-1 | - | -
CASSPRTPNEGEQFF | TGTGCCAGCTCACCACGAACTCCTAACGAGGGGGAGCAGTTCTTC | TRBJ2-1 | TRBV18 | - | -
CASSQQGERSPLHF | TGTGCCAGCAGCCAACAAGGCGAGAGGTCACCCCTCCACTTT | TRBJ1-6 | TRBV7-9 | few | -
CAISPATSSYNEQFF | TGTGCCATCAGCCCAGCGACCAGCTCCTACAATGAGCAGTTCTTC | TRBJ2-1 | TRBV10-3 | - | -
CASSLYDRVENIQYF | TGTGCCAGCAGCCTTTACGACAGGGTGGAAAACATTCAGTACTTC | TRBJ2-4 | TRBV11-2 | few | TRBD1
CSASRAVINYGYTF | TGCAGTGCTAGTCGGGCAGTCATTAACTATGGCTACACCTTC | TRBJ1-2 | TRBV20-1 | - | -
CASSRWIGSGNTGELFF | TGTGCCAGCAGCCGATGGATCGGCAGCGGGAACACCGGGGAGCTGTTTTTT | TRBJ2-2 | TRBV3-1 | - | -
CASSYSLETQYF | TGTGCCAGCAGCTATTCACTAGAGACCCAGTACTTC | TRBJ2-5 | TRBV6-1 | - | -
CASSLVVAGNTIYF | TGTGCCAGCAGTTTAGTAGTGGCTGGAAACACCATATATTTT | TRBJ1-3 | TRBV12-3/TRBV12-4 | many | -